One T cell receptor beta chain is described in this entry. Its antigen is still unknown. Time point in this sample: persistent/refractory GD, antithyroid drugs over 5 years with positive TRAb. The TCR library used RNA extracted from PBMCs. American Thyroid Association guidelines defined Graves' disease diagnosis. The EDTA tubes were filled with around 8.5 milliliters of drawn peripheral blood. Germline trimming cut 6 bases from V and 3 bases from J; bases unmatched to any gene: 4. CDR1 is MNHEY and CDR2 is SVGEGT in the germline V gene. The CDR3 spans 13 residues. This specimen comes from a study of regulatory T cells in long-lasting Graves disease. Arm-PCR of CDR3 regions and iRepertoire HTBI primers were used to build TCR beta libraries. TCRdb reprocessed the multiplex PCR reads via MiXCR and lists one record per CDR3 protein. In the table there are roughly 470,000 distinct CDR3 sequences, less than 25% of which are singletons.

General study findings and limits: Favored gene segments in persistent disease were TRBV28, TRBJ1-2 and TRBJ2-5. The number of shared public clonotypes was higher in persistent patients (more than 2,500) than new patients (966).

This sequence was found in a female donor with Graves disease. Sequencing used peripheral blood mononuclear cells (PBMCs), obtained when the disease was refractory, from a patient treated with antithyroid drugs. V is TRBV6-2 or TRBV6-3 and J is TRBJ2-7; 8 bases map to TRBD2. The CDR3 DNA follows: TGTGCCAGCAGGGGACTAGTCTTCTACGAGCAGTACTTC. This encodes CASRGLVFYEQYF.